This TCR beta chain derives from a study of T-cell memory formation after mild COVID-19. Across the whole study: Most TCR clusters belonged to a single donor. Regarding the study as a whole: The authors did not confirm SARS-CoV-2 specificity of second-wave clones peaking day 37. For contracting clones, CD4+ ones sat mainly in CM and EM, CD8+ in EMRA.

Constant-segment primers served in 5'RACE that generated TCR alpha and TCR beta cDNA libraries bearing sample barcodes and UMIs. TCRdb re-analysed the 5' RACE reads in MiXCR, keeping a single row per CDR3 protein. Of about 200,000 distinct CDR3 sequences listed, just over 9.5% are singletons. Trimming pared 0 bases from V and 3 bases from J, leaving 7 bases between. CDR1 SGHRS and CDR2 YFSETQ come from the germline V gene. The CDR3 runs 14 residues. The table lists this clonotype with many counts. Its antigen is still unknown. V and J are TRBV5-1 and TRBJ2-1; no firm D call. The specimen sequenced was PBMCs or a T cell subset sorted from them (not recorded which). The receptor was isolated from a man younger than 35 who had mild COVID-19 (a few samples of this study predate the infection). Cell type and time point are not known. CDR3 region: CASSLGSNYNEQFF. In nucleotides, the CDR3 is TGCGCCAGCAGCTTGGGGTCCAACTACAATGAGCAGTTCTTC.